This T cell receptor beta chain originates from a study of T cells after posttransplantation cyclophosphamide. Per the germline V gene, CDR1 is LGHNA and CDR2 is YNFKEQ. V dropped 0 bases and J dropped 3 bases, with 5 bases sitting between them. The length of the CDR3 is 13 residues. The table came from immunoSEQ multiplex PCR; TCRdb's copy has only in-frame clones and leaves some out. The profile covers approximately 40,000 clones, none occurring a single time. Study results and caveats: Recipient CMV seropositivity and CMV reactivation strongly tracked TRB clonality.

This clone was seen at least ten times. Its antigen is as yet unknown. The origin of this receptor is a man aged 40-49 years in good health, CMV-negative, and a related stem cell transplant donor. This chain connects TRBV4-2 to TRBJ2-5; D unclear. The source material was PBMCs. In DNA, the CDR3 is TGTGCCAGCAGCCAAGATCAGAAAGAGACCCAGTACTTC. The encoded protein is CASSQDQKETQYF.